Presented here are 27 T cell receptor beta chains from one specimen sequenced in a study of PD-L1 blockade in urothelial cancer. Sample time point: pretreatment peripheral blood. Assay used: immunoSEQ multiplex PCR; TCRdb lists only in-frame clones, some missing. This table holds tens of thousands of clones, around 88% found once. The sample in question was PBMCs, obtained around atezolizumab (anti-PD-L1) treatment. These receptors came from a man in his 60s with urothelial cancer.

V gene TRBV7-2 combines with J gene TRBJ1-6, with 9 nucleotides matching TRBD1. CDR1 is SGHTA and CDR2 is FQGNSA in the germline V gene. The CDR3 is 15 residues long. J gave up 6 bases and V 4 bases, and 4 bases lay outside the gene matches. The CDR3 reads CASSSQGAANSPLHF. CDR3 coding DNA: TGTGCCAGCAGCTCACAGGGGGCGGCTAATTCACCCCTCCACTTT.

This clone was recorded once. The J gene is TRBJ1-4, the V gene TRBV4-1, with 11 positions matching TRBD1. CDR1 and CDR2 from the germline V gene are MGHRA and YSYEKL. V was clipped by 6 bases and J by 2 bases; unmatched bases: 8. This CDR3 spans 17 amino acids. CDR3 region: CASSRTGQGATNEKLFF. For the CDR3, the DNA is TGCGCCAGCAGTCGAACTGGACAGGGGGCGACTAATGAAAAACTGTTTTTT.

This clone was counted a few times. The rearrangement uses TRBV4-3 and TRBJ1-2; possibly TRBD1 for D (5 bases). The CDR3 sequence is 14 residues long. Trimming cost V 0 bases and J 4 bases, with 9 bases left between them. CDR1 LGHNA and CDR2 YSLEER come from the germline V gene. CDR3: CASSQDRQPYGYTF. The CDR3 nucleotides are TGCGCCAGCAGCCAAGATAGACAGCCCTATGGCTACACCTTC.

In its sample, this clone was seen once. J is TRBJ1-1 and V is TRBV7-9; TRBD1 matches 8 bases. V shed 6 bases, J shed 5 bases, and the junction held 11 bases outside the gene matches. The CDR3 is 15 residues long. From germline, CDR1 is SEHNR and CDR2 FQNEAQ (reference sequence). The CDR3 DNA reads as TGTGCCAGCAGTGAGACACAGGGGGTCTGGACTGAAGCTTTCTTT. Translated, it gives CASSETQGVWTEAFF.

This chain links TRBV6-5 with TRBJ2-5, with a possible D match to TRBD1 (6 bases). V lost 1 base, J lost 3 bases, and 12 bases lay in between. This CDR3 spans 15 amino acids. Germline CDR1 MNHEY, CDR2 SVGAGI. The CDR3: CASSYLGRGEETQYF. Written as DNA, the CDR3 is TGTGCCAGCAGTTACTTGGGCAGGGGTGAAGAGACCCAGTACTTC.

The rearrangement links TRBV5-1 to TRBJ1-2; 7 bases are a match to TRBD1. V lost 5 bases and J lost 4; bases outside the gene matches: 11. Germline CDR1 reads SGHRS; CDR2 reads YFSETQ. The CDR3 runs 15 residues. CDR3 sequence (DNA): TGCGCCAGCAGACTTTTTACAGGGGTTATCTATGGCTACACCTTC. Its protein is CASRLFTGVIYGYTF.

The chain recombines TRBV20-1 with TRBJ1-1; possible D gene TRBD1, 5 bases. Germline assignment: CDR1 DFQATT and CDR2 SNEGSKA (reference sequence). The CDR3 totals 11 residues. Deletions cut 5 bases from V and 7 bases from J, with 11 bases between. CDR3 bases: TGCAGTGCTTCCTCAGGGATTGAAGCTTTCTTT. Translation: CSASSGIEAFF.

For this clone: Relative to the germline gene, one junction end is altered; a read error may explain this. V is TRBV5-4 and J is TRBJ1-6; tentatively, D is TRBD1 (6 bases). The V gene's germline CDR1 is SGHNT and CDR2 YYREEE (reference sequence). The CDR3 sequence is 19 residues long. CDR3 sequence reads: CASSLAFGAGGAGNLPLHF. DNA of the CDR3: TGTGCCAGCAGCTTGGCCTTCGGGGCCGGGGGGGCGGGGAATTTACCCCTCCACTTT.

The J gene is TRBJ1-2, the V gene TRBV4-1, with 7 positions matching TRBD1. This CDR3 has 16 amino acids. The germline V gene encodes CDR1 MGHRA and CDR2 YSYEKL. V gave up 4 bases and J gave up 4 bases; unmatched junction bases: 12. The CDR3, as DNA: TGCGCCAGCAGCCCGGGGAGAGGGGGCGCGGGCTATGGCTACACCTTC. It encodes CASSPGRGGAGYGYTF.

This chain links TRBV19 with TRBJ2-4; tentatively, D is TRBD2 (5 bases). The germline V gene has CDR1 LNHDA and CDR2 SQIVND (reference sequence). The V end lost 0 bases, the J end lost 7 bases, and 16 bases lay between the germline ends. The CDR3 extends over 16 amino acids. The CDR3 sequence is CASSIEEGIEVNIQYF. DNA of the CDR3: TGTGCCAGTAGTATAGAAGAGGGAATTGAAGTGAACATTCAGTACTTC. The whole variable domain, filled in from reference TRBV19 and TRBJ2-4, reads DGGITQSPKYLFRKEGQNVTLSCEQNLNHDAMYWYRQDPGQGLRLIYYSQIVNDFQKGDIAEGYSVSREKKESFPLTVTSAQKNPTAFYLCASSIEEGIEVNIQYFGAGTRLSVL.

The CDR3 region is CAISDGGGNTIYF. The CDR3 DNA is TGTGCCATCAGTGACGGGGGAGGAAACACCATATATTTT. The chain couples TRBV10-3 to TRBJ1-3; D is possibly TRBD1 (5 bases). The CDR3 is made up of 13 amino acids. Germline V gives CDR1 ENHRY, CDR2 SYGVKD. V lost 3 bases and J 4 bases, leaving 7 bases between the germline ends.

The chain has TRBV5-1 and TRBJ2-3; 11 bases line up with TRBD2. V shed 4 bases and J 2 bases; nucleotides not matched to a gene: 6. The CDR3 covers 16 residues. Germline-derived CDR1 and CDR2 are SGHRS and YFSETQ. The CDR3 sequence is CASSPGLADSTDTQYF. The DNA of the CDR3 is TGCGCCAGCAGCCCGGGACTAGCGGACTCCACAGATACGCAGTATTTT.

This clone was counted once. The chain carries TRBV19 and TRBJ1-4; possibly TRBD1 for D (5 bases). V was cut by 7 bases and J by 4 bases, with 16 bases left in between. The CDR3 extends over 15 amino acids. Germline loops: CDR1 LNHDA, CDR2 SQIVND (reference sequence). This CDR3 is CASTPRGLGNEKLFF. CDR3 nucleotides: TGTGCCAGTACTCCTCGGGGGTTAGGTAATGAAAAACTGTTTTTT.

This sequence joins TRBV6-1 and TRBJ1-1, with D unclear. The CDR3 runs to 13 residues. Trimming pared 1 base from V and 4 bases from J, leaving 7 bases between. Germline V gives CDR1 MNHNS, CDR2 SASEGT. The CDR3, as DNA: TGTGCCAGCAGTGAAGGACTTCGCACTGAAGCTTTCTTT. Amino acids: CASSEGLRTEAFF.

The genes are TRBV5-5 and TRBJ2-7; possible D gene TRBD2, 6 bases. The CDR3 spans 14 residues. Germline V gene data show CDR1 as SGHKS and CDR2 as YYEKEE (reference sequence). V dropped 4 bases and J dropped 4 bases, with 15 bases sitting between them. This chain's CDR3 is CASSDTGTLYEQYF. The CDR3 DNA follows: TGTGCCAGCAGCGATACCGGGACTCTGTACGAGCAGTACTTC.

The chain employs TRBV11-2 and TRBJ2-5; 11 nucleotides line up with TRBD2. The CDR3 runs to 14 residues. The germline CDR1 and CDR2 sequences are SGHAT and FQNNGV. V lost 6 bases and J lost 2; bases outside the gene matches: 2. The CDR3 region has the DNA TGTGCCAGCAGGGGGACTAGCGGACAAGAGACCCAGTACTTC. This encodes CASRGTSGQETQYF. Variable domain in full (rest from reference TRBV11-2 and TRBJ2-5): EAGVAQSPRYKIIEKRQSVAFWCNPISGHATLYWYQQILGQGPKLLIQFQNNGVVDDSQLPKDRFSAERLKGVDSTLKIQPAKLEDSAVYLCASRGTSGQETQYFGPGTRLLVL.

This chain joins TRBV5-1 and TRBJ2-1; unclear D gene. V lost 1 base and J lost 1, with 12 bases in between. The CDR3 covers 16 residues. CDR1 and CDR2 from the germline V gene are SGHRS and YFSETQ. CDR3 in amino acids: CASSLRRIQSYNEQFF. The CDR3, as DNA: TGCGCCAGCAGCTTGCGCAGAATTCAATCCTACAATGAGCAGTTCTTC.

The V call is TRBV29-1, the J call TRBJ2-7; 9 bases align to TRBD2. Germline V gives CDR1 SQVTM, CDR2 ANQGSEA. The CDR3 extends over 14 amino acids. Trimming removed 6 bases from V and 1 base from J; junction bases left unmatched: 7. This chain's CDR3 is CSVAWRGGSYEQYF. CDR3 nucleotides: TGCAGCGTCGCTTGGCGGGGGGGGTCCTACGAGCAGTACTTC.

V is TRBV30 and J is TRBJ2-5; no definite D call. V dropped 0 bases and J dropped 1 base, with 9 bases sitting between them. Germline assignment: CDR1 GTSNPN and CDR2 SVGIG (reference sequence). This CDR3 is built from 14 residues. The CDR3 DNA reads as TGTGCCTGGAGTGTTAGTGTCACCCAAGAGACCCAGTACTTC. It encodes CAWSVSVTQETQYF.

The chain carries TRBV1 and TRBJ1-5; TRBD1 was called by the table and not checked on the DNA. TRBV1 is tagged as a pseudogene. CDR3 length: 15 amino acids. CDR3 DNA: TGCACCAGCAGCCAACGGGACAGGGACAATCAGCCCCAGCATTTT. It specifies CTSSQRDRDNQPQHF.

This clone was counted once. This sequence joins TRBV29-1 and TRBJ2-7; 7 bases align to TRBD1. CDR3 length: 13 residues. Germline trimming cut 5 bases from V and 2 bases from J; bases unmatched to any gene: 6. The germline V gene encodes CDR1 SQVTM and CDR2 ANQGSEA. CDR3 residues: CSVTGDRTYEQYF. CDR3 DNA: TGCAGCGTTACAGGGGATCGAACCTACGAGCAGTACTTC.

The rearrangement links TRBV4-3 to TRBJ2-2, with D possibly matching TRBD2 (6 bases). Germline V gene lookup returns CDR1 LGHNA and CDR2 YSLEER. CDR3 length: 17 residues. With 1 base removed from V and 1 base from J, the gap between germline ends came to 13 bases. CDR3 DNA: TGCGCCAGCAGCCAAGTGTTTGGCGGGATGAACACCGGGGAGCTGTTTTTT. Its protein is CASSQVFGGMNTGELFF.

V gene TRBV11-3 combines with J gene TRBJ2-7; D ambiguous. Per the germline V gene, CDR1 is SGHNT and CDR2 is YENEEA. The CDR3 length is 12 residues. Deletions cut 5 bases from V and 6 bases from J, with 11 bases between. The CDR3 sequence: CASSPSSGEQYF. CDR3 coding DNA: TGTGCCAGCAGCCCGTCTTCGGGCGAGCAGTACTTC. The entire variable domain, with the rest obtained from reference TRBV11-3 and TRBJ2-7, is as follows: EAGVVQSPRYKIIEKKQPVAFWCNPISGHNTLYWYLQNLGQGPELLIRYENEEAVDDSQLPKDRFSAERLKGVDSTLKIQPAELGDSAVYLCASSPSSGEQYFGPGTRLTVT.

J is TRBJ2-7 and V is TRBV10-3, with D possibly being TRBD1 (5 bases). The V gene's germline CDR1 is ENHRY and CDR2 SYGVKD. V was clipped by 2 bases and J by 7 bases, with 9 bases between them. This CDR3 region has 12 residues. CDR3 nucleotide sequence: TGTGCCATCAGTGAGGGGGCGCGAGAGCAGTACTTC. This codes for CAISEGAREQYF.

J is TRBJ2-7 and V is TRBV10-2, with 9 bases matching TRBD1. Trimming removed 3 bases from V and 3 bases from J; junction bases left unmatched: 3. The germline V gene encodes CDR1 WSHSY and CDR2 SAAADI. This CDR3 spans 14 amino acids. CDR3 bases: TGCGCCAGCAGTGATACAGGGGGCTACTACGAGCAGTACTTC. Amino acid sequence: CASSDTGGYYEQYF.

The V gene is TRBV7-6, the J gene TRBJ2-7, with 8 nucleotides matching TRBD1. In germline, CDR1 is SGHVS, CDR2 FNYEAQ. This CDR3 is built from 18 residues. The J segment lost 3 bases and the V segment lost 4 bases, leaving 17 bases of the junction unmatched. The CDR3 sequence is CASSSGQGLARVGYEQYF. The CDR3 coding sequence is TGTGCCAGCAGCTCAGGACAGGGCCTCGCGAGGGTGGGCTACGAGCAGTACTTC.

This sequence joins TRBV6-4 and TRBJ2-3, with a tentative D call TRBD2 (5 bases). Germline lookup yields CDR1 MRHNA and CDR2 SNTAGT. The CDR3 is 13 amino acids. V lost 5 bases, J lost 6 bases, and 12 bases lay in between. CDR3 coding DNA: TGTGCCAGCAGTAGGGAGACGGGCGATACGCAGTATTTT. The encoded protein is CASSRETGDTQYF.